This T cell receptor beta chain was identified during a study of PD-L1 blockade in urothelial cancer. Study details: Each patient had 0 to 3 earlier chemotherapy regimens. Blood samples contained a median 141,255 T cells. Analyses used blood from 3 weeks (second dose) and 6 weeks after treatment start.

The time point here: peripheral blood 6 weeks after treatment start. Each patient gave between 1 and 8 samples of peripheral blood mononuclear cells, which were collected pretreatment and during treatment. Trimming stripped 2 bases from V and 2 bases from J, with 12 bases between. The CDR3 has 15 residues. Germline V gene sequence: CDR1 MNHNS, CDR2 SASEGT. Sequencing used immunoSEQ multiplex PCR; TCRdb keeps in-frame clones, though not all of them. The table includes about 40,000 clones, around 83% detected once. This TCR was sampled from a man aged 65-85 years with urothelial cancer. The specimen comprised PBMCs, sampled around atezolizumab (anti-PD-L1) treatment. The J gene is TRBJ2-5, the V gene TRBV6-1, with D tentatively TRBD2 (6 bases). CDR3 loop: CASSELTGLQETQYF. The CDR3 nucleotides read TGTGCCAGCAGTGAATTAACAGGACTACAAGAGACCCAGTACTTC.